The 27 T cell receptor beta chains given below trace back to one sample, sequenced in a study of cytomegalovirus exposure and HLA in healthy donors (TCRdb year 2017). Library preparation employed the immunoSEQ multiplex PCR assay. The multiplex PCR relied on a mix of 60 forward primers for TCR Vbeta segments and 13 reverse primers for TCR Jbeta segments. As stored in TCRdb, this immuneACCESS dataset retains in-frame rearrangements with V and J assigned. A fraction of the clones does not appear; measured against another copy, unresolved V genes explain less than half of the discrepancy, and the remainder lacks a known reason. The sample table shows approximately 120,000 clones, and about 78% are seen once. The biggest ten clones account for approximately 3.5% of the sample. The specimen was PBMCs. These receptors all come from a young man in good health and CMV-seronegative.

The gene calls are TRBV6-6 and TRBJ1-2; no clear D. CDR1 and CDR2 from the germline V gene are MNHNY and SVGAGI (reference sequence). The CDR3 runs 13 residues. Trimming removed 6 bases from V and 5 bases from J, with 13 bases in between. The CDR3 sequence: CASRPETTYGYTF. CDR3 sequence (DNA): TGTGCCAGCAGGCCCGAGACGACATATGGCTACACCTTC.

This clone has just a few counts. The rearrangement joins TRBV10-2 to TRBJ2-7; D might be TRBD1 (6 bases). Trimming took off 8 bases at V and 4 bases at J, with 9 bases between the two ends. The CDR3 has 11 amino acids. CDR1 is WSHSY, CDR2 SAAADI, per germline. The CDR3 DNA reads TGCGCCAGCTCAGACAGGTACGAGCAGTACTTC. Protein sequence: CASSDRYEQYF.

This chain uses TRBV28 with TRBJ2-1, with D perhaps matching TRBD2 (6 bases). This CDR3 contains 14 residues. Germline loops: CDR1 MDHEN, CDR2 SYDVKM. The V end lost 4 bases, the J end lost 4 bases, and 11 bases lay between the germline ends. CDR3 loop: CASSSFGGYNEQFF. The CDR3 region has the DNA TGTGCCAGCAGTTCTTTCGGGGGTTACAATGAGCAGTTCTTC.

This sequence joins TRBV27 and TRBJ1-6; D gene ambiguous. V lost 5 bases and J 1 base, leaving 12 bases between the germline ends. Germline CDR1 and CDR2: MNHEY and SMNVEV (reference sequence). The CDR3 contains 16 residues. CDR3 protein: CASSPRRGSYNSPLHF. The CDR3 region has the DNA TGTGCCAGCAGTCCCCGCCGAGGGTCCTATAATTCACCCCTCCACTTT.

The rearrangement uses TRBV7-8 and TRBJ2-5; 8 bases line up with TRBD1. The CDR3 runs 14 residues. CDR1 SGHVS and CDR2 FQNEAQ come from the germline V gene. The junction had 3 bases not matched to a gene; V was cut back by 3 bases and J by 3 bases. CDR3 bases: TGTGCCAGCAGCTTCCAGACAGGGGAAGAGACCCAGTACTTC. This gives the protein CASSFQTGEETQYF.

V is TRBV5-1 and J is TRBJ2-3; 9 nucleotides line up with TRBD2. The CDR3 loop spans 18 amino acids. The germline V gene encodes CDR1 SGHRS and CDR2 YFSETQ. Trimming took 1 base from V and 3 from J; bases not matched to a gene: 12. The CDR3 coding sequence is TGCGCCAGCAGCTTGCCCTCGGGAGGGCTAGCGGGGACAGATACGCAGTATTTT. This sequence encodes CASSLPSGGLAGTDTQYF.

The CDR3 protein is CASSSRGSGSQPQHF. CDR3 coding DNA: TGTGCCAGTAGTAGCAGGGGCTCGGGGAGTCAGCCCCAGCATTTT. V usage is TRBV19 and J usage is TRBJ1-5; D is perhaps TRBD1 (6 bases). The germline V gene has CDR1 LNHDA and CDR2 SQIVND (reference sequence). This CDR3 has 15 residues. V was clipped by 4 bases and J by 6 bases, with 16 bases between them.

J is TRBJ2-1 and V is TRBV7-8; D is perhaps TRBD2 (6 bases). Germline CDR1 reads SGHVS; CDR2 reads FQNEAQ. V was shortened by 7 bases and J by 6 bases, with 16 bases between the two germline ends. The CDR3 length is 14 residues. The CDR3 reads CASTPGLSSNEQFF. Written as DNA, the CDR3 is TGTGCCAGCACCCCGGGACTTAGCTCCAATGAGCAGTTCTTC.

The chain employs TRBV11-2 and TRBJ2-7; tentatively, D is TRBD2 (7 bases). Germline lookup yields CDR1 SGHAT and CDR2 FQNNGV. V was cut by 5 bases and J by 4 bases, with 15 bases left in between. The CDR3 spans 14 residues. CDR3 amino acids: CASSRRGALYEQYF. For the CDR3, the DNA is TGTGCCAGCAGCCGACGGGGGGCTTTGTACGAGCAGTACTTC. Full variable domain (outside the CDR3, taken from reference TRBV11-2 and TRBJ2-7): EAGVAQSPRYKIIEKRQSVAFWCNPISGHATLYWYQQILGQGPKLLIQFQNNGVVDDSQLPKDRFSAERLKGVDSTLKIQPAKLEDSAVYLCASSRRGALYEQYFGPGTRLTVT.

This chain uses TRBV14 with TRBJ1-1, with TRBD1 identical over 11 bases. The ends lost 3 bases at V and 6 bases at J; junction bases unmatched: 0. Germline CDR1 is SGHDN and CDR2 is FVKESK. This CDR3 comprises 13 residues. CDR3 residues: CASSQGQGAEAFF. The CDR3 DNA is TGTGCCAGCAGCCAGGGACAGGGGGCTGAAGCTTTCTTT.

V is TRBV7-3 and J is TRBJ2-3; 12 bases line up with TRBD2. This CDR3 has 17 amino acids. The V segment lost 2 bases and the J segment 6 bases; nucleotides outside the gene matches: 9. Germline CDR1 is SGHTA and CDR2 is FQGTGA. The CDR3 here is CASSLDRLAGAWDTQYF. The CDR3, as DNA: TGTGCCAGCAGCTTAGATCGACTAGCGGGGGCATGGGATACGCAGTATTTT.

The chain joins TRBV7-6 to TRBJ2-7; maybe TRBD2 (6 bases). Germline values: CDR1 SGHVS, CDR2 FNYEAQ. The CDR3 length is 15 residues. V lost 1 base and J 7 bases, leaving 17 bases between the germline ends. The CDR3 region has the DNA TGTGCCAGCAGCTTAGTCCAAATCGGCCTAGCGGAGCAGTACTTC. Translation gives CASSLVQIGLAEQYF.

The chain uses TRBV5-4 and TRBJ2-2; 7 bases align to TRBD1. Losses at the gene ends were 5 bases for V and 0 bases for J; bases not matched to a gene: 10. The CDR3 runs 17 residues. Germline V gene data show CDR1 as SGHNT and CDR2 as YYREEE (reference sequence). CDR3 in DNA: TGTGCCAGCAGTCCAAATACCGGGACAGCGAACACCGGGGAGCTGTTTTTT. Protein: CASSPNTGTANTGELFF.

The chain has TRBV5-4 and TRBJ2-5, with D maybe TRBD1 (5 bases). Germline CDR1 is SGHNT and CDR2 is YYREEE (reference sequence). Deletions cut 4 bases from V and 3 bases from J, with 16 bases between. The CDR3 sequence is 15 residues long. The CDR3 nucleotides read TGTGCCAGCAGCCAAACAGGCCATGACGAAGAGACCCAGTACTTC. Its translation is CASSQTGHDEETQYF.

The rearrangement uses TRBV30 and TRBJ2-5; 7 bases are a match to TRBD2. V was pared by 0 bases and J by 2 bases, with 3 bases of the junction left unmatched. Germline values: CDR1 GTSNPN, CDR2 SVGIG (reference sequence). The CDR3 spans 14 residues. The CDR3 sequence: CAWSVGLYQETQYF. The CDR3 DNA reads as TGTGCCTGGAGTGTGGGACTATATCAAGAGACCCAGTACTTC.

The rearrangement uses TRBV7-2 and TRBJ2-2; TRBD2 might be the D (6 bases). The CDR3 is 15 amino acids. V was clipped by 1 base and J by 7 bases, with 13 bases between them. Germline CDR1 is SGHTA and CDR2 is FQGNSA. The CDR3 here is CASSLGRGAIGELFF. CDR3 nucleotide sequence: TGTGCCAGCAGCTTAGGGCGGGGAGCTATCGGGGAGCTGTTTTTT.

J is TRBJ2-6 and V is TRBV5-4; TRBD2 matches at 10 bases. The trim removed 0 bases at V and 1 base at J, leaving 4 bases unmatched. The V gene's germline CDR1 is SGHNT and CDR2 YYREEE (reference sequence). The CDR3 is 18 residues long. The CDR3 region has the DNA TGTGCCAGCAGCTTGGCGCTAGCGGGGGTGTCTGGGGCCAACGTCCTGACTTTC. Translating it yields CASSLALAGVSGANVLTF.

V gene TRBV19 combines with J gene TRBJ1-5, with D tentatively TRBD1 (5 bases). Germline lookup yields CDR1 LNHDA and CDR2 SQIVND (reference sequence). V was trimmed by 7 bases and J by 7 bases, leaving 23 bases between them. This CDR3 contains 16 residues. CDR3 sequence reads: CASTPWGGGTQQPQHF. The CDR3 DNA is TGTGCCAGTACTCCATGGGGCGGCGGCACGCAGCAGCCCCAGCATTTT.

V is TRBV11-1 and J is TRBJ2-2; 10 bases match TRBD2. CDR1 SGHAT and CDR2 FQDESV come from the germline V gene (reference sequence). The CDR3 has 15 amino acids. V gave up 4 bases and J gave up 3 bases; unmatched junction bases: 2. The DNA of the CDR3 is TGTGCCAGCAGCTCTAGCGGGGGATACACCGGGGAGCTGTTTTTT. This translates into CASSSSGGYTGELFF.

The CDR3, as DNA: TGTGCCAGCAGCCCTGTGGGTGCCTTGAGGGCGCCTAACTATGGCTACACCTTC. Its protein product is CASSPVGALRAPNYGYTF. V usage is TRBV4-2 and J usage is TRBJ1-2; D unresolved. This CDR3 contains 18 residues. V was shortened by 4 bases and J by 0 bases, with 21 bases between the two germline ends. CDR1 and CDR2 from the germline V gene are LGHNA and YNFKEQ.

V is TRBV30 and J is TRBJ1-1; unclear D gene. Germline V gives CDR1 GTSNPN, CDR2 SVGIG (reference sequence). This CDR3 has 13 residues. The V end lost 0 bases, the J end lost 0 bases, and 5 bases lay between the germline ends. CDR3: CAWSVSMNTEAFF. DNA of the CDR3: TGTGCCTGGAGTGTCAGTATGAACACTGAAGCTTTCTTT.

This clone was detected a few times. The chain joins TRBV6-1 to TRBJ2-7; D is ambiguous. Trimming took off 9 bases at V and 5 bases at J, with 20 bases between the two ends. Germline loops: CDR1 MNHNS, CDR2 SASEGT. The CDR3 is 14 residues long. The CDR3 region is CASTKPTRFDEQYF. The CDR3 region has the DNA TGTGCCAGTACGAAACCTACGCGGTTCGACGAGCAGTACTTC.

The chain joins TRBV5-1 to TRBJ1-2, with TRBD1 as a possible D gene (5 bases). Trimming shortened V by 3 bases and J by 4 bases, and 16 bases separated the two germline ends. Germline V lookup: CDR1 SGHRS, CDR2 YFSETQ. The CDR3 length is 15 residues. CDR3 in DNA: TGCGCCAGCAGCTCTTCGGTCGGGGGGGGCTATGGCTACACCTTC. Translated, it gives CASSSSVGGGYGYTF.

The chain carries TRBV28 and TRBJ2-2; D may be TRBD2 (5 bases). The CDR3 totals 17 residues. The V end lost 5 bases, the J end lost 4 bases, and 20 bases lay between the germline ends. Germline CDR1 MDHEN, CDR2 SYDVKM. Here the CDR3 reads CASSVRAGPFGTGELFF. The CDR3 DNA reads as TGTGCCAGCAGTGTCCGGGCGGGCCCCTTCGGCACCGGGGAGCTGTTTTTT. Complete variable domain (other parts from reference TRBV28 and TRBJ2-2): DVKVTQSSRYLVKRTGEKVFLECVQDMDHENMFWYRQDPGLGLRLIYFSYDVKMKEKGDIPEGYSVSREKKERFSLILESASTNQTSMYLCASSVRAGPFGTGELFFGEGSRLTVL.

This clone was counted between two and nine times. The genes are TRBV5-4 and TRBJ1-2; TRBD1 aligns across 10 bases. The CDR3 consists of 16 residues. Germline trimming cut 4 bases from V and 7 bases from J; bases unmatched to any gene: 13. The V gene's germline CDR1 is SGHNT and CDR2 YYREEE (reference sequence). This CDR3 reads CASSDVSGQGLGGYTF. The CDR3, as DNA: TGTGCCAGCAGCGATGTATCGGGACAGGGGTTAGGTGGCTACACCTTC.

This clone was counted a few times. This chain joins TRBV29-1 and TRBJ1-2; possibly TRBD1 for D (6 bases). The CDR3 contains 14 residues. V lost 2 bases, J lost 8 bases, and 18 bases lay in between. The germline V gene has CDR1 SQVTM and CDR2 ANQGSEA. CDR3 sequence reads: CSVERMYRAEGYTF. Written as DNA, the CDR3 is TGCAGCGTTGAAAGAATGTACAGGGCTGAAGGCTACACCTTC. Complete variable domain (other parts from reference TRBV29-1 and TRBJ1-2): SAVISQKPSRDICQRGTSLTIQCQVDSQVTMMFWYRQQPGQSLTLIATANQGSEATYESGFVIDKFPISRPNLTFSTLTVSNMSPEDSSIYLCSVERMYRAEGYTFGSGTRLTVV.

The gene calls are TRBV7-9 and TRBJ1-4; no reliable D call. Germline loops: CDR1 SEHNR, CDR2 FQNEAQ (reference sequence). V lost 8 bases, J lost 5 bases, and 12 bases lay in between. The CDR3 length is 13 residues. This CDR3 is CASARAINEKLFF. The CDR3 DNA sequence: TGTGCCAGCGCGAGGGCGATAAATGAAAAACTGTTTTTT.